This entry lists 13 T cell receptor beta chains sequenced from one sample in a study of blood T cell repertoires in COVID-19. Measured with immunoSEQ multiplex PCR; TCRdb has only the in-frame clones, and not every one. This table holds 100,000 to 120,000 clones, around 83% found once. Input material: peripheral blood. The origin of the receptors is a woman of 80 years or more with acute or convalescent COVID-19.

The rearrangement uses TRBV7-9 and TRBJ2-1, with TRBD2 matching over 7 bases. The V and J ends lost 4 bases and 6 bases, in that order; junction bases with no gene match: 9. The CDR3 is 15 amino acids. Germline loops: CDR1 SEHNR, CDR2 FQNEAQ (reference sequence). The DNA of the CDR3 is TGTGCCAGCAGCTGGCGCGGGAGTCCCCTCAATGAGCAGTTCTTC. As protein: CASSWRGSPLNEQFF.

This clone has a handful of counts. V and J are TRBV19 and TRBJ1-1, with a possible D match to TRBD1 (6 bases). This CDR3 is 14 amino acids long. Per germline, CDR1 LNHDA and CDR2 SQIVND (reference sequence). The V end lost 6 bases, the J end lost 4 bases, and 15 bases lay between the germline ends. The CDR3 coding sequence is TGTGCCAGTAGACGGGACACCTCGGGCACTGAAGCTTTCTTT. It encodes CASRRDTSGTEAFF.

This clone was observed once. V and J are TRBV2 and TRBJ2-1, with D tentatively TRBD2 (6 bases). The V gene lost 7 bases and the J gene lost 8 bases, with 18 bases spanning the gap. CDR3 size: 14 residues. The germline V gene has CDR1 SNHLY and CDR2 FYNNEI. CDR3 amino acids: CASNSGGPIDEQFF. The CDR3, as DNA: TGTGCCAGCAATTCCGGAGGGCCAATCGATGAGCAGTTCTTC.

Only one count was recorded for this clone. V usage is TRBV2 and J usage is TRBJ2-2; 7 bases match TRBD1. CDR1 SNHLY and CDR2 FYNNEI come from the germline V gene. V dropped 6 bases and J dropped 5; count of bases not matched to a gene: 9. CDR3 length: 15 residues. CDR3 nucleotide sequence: TGTGCCAGCAGAAGGAAACAGGGGATGACCGGGGAGCTGTTTTTT. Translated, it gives CASRRKQGMTGELFF.

CDR3 DNA sequence: TGCGCCAGCGCGGGCGGGGCCTCCCTTTCGGAAAAACTGTTTTTT. This codes for CASAGGASLSEKLFF. The chain combines TRBV5-1 with TRBJ1-4; tentatively, D is TRBD1 (5 bases). The ends were cut back, 7 bases at V and 8 bases at J, with 21 bases in the middle. This CDR3 has 15 residues. CDR1 and CDR2 from the germline V gene are SGHRS and YFSETQ.

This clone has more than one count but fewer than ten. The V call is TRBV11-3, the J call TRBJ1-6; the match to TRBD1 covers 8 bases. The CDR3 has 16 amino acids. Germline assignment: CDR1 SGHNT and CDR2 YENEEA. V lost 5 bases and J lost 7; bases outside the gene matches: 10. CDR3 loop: CASSPYRTGTNSPLHF. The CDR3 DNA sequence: TGTGCCAGCAGCCCCTACCGGACAGGGACGAATTCACCCCTCCACTTT.

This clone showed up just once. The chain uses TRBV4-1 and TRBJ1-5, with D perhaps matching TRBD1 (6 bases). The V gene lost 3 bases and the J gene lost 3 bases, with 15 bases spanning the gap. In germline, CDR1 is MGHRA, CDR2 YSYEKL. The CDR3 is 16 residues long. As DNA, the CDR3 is TGCGCCAGCAGCCAGACCCGGGACAAGAACAATCAGCCCCAGCATTTT. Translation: CASSQTRDKNNQPQHF.

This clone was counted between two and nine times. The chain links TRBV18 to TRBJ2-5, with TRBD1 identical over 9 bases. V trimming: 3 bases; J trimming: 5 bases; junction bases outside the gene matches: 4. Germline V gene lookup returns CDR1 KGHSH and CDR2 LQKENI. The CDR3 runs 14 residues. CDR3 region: CASSPGTGMETQYF. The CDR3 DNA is TGTGCCAGCTCACCGGGGACAGGGATGGAGACCCAGTACTTC.

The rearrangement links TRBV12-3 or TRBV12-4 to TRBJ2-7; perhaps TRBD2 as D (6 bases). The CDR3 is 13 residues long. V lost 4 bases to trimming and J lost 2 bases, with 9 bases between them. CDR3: CASSYGGAYEQYV. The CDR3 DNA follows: TGTGCCAGCAGTTACGGGGGAGCCTACGAGCAGTACGTC.

For the CDR3, the DNA is TGTGCCAGCAGCCAAGGGACAGGGTTAAGTAACTATGGCTACACCTTC. Residues: CASSQGTGLSNYGYTF. This chain links TRBV3-1 (or the pseudogene TRBV3-2) with TRBJ1-2; 8 bases align to TRBD1. This CDR3 is 16 amino acids long. V dropped 1 base and J dropped 1; count of bases not matched to a gene: 5. Germline V gives CDR1 LGHDT, CDR2 YNNKEL (reference sequence).

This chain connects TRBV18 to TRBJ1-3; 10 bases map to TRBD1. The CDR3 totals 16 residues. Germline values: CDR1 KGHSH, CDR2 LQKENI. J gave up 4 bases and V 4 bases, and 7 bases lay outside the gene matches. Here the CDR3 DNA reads TGTGCCAGCTCACATGACAGGGGGCGCTTCGGAAACACCATATATTTT. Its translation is CASSHDRGRFGNTIYF.

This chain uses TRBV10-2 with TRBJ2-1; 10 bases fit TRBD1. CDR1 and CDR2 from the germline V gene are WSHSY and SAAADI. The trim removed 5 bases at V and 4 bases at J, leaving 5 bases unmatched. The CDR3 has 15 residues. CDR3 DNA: TGCGCCAGCAGTTCCGGGACAGGGGTATACAATGAGCAGTTCTTC. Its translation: CASSSGTGVYNEQFF.

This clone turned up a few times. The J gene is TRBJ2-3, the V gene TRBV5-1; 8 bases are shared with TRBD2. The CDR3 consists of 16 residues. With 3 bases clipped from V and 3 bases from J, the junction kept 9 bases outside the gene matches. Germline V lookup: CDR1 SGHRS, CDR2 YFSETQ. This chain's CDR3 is CASSSWRSGSTDTQYF. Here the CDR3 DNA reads TGCGCCAGCAGCTCCTGGAGGAGCGGGAGTACAGATACGCAGTATTTT.